The rows below give T cell receptor beta chains drawn from one sample of a study of shared clonotypes between healthy human individuals. The method was immunoSEQ multiplex PCR; TCRdb's version includes in-frame clones alone and lacks a portion of them. The table lists some 350,000 clones, approximately 74% of them singletons. Sequencing was carried out using memory CD4+ T cells sorted from blood. The receptor source for this set is a man aged 25-45 years in good health. The CDR3 runs from the conserved cysteine through the conserved F or W. Fields, in order: J gene, clone size, D gene, V gene, CDR3 protein, CDR3 DNA. The D gene is left open where the match is weak. Clone size appears in some rows only: once, few, many, or a class for an expanded clone.

>TRBJ1-1|NA|NA|TRBV6-1
CASSDVRSTEAFF
TGTGCCAGCAGTGACGTCAGGAGCACTGAAGCTTTCTTT
>TRBJ1-5|NA|NA|TRBV27
CASSSSINYNQPQHF
TGTGCCAGCAGCTCATCCATCAATTACAATCAGCCCCAGCATTTT
>TRBJ2-7|NA|NA|TRBV18
CASSPPGSYYEQYF
TGTGCCAGCTCACCACCTGGGTCCTACTACGAGCAGTACTTC
>TRBJ1-5|NA|TRBD1|TRBV2
CASRDRGRDQPQHF
TGTGCCAGCAGGGACAGGGGGCGAGATCAGCCCCAGCATTTT
>TRBJ2-7|many|NA|TRBV5-1
CASSTGTPLRQYF
TGCGCCAGCAGCACCGGGACACCTCTACGGCAGTACTTC
>TRBJ1-1|NA|NA|TRBV5-1
CASSLAAGNTEAFF
TGCGCCAGCAGCTTGGCCGCGGGGAACACTGAAGCTTTCTTT
>TRBJ1-2|many|NA|TRBV2
CASSDRRQSYGYTF
TGTGCCAGCAGTGACCGAAGACAATCCTATGGCTACACCTTC
>TRBJ2-7|NA|TRBD1|TRBV27
CASSTGQGEHEQYF
TGTGCCAGCAGTACCGGACAGGGCGAGCACGAGCAGTACTTC
>TRBJ1-2|few|NA|TRBV2
CASAYFGQSYGYTF
TGTGCCAGCGCCTACTTCGGACAGAGTTATGGCTACACCTTC
>TRBJ2-1|NA|TRBD1|TRBV30
CAWSGGGAYNEQFF
TGTGCCTGGAGTGGAGGGGGCGCCTACAATGAGCAGTTCTTC
>TRBJ1-5|NA|NA|TRBV27
CASSLLATLQPQHF
TGTGCCAGCAGTTTATTGGCCACGTTGCAGCCCCAGCATTTT
>TRBJ2-7|NA|TRBD1|TRBV4-1
CASSQPGQGVYEQYF
TGCGCCAGCAGCCAGCCGGGACAGGGGGTCTACGAGCAGTACTTC
>TRBJ2-3|NA|NA|TRBV28
CASSLRRYTQYF
TGTGCCAGCAGCCTCCGTCGGTATACGCAGTATTTT
>TRBJ2-7|NA|NA|TRBV6-5
CASVGEAYEQYF
TGTGCCAGCGTGGGGGAGGCCTACGAGCAGTACTTC
>TRBJ1-5|NA|NA|TRBV5-1
CASSLGTGISQPQHF
TGCGCCAGCAGCTTGGGCACAGGGATAAGTCAGCCCCAGCATTTT
>TRBJ2-7|NA|TRBD2|TRBV5-6
CASSLVASGRVSSYEQYF
TGTGCCAGCAGCTTGGTTGCTAGCGGGAGGGTATCGAGCTACGAGCAGTACTTC
>TRBJ2-7|NA|NA|TRBV6-1
CASSEGLMAYEQYF
TGTGCCAGCAGTGAAGGACTGATGGCCTACGAGCAGTACTTC
>TRBJ2-5|NA|NA|TRBV29-1
CSVERAGETQYF
TGCAGCGTTGAAAGGGCAGGGGAGACCCAGTACTTC
>TRBJ2-7|NA|TRBD1|TRBV5-1
CASSLAQGAYEQYF
TGCGCCAGCAGCTTGGCCCAGGGGGCTTACGAGCAGTACTTC
>TRBJ2-3|NA|TRBD2|TRBV18
CASSATSGGSTDTQYF
TGTGCCAGCTCAGCGACTAGCGGGGGAAGCACAGATACGCAGTATTTT
>TRBJ1-4|NA|TRBD1|TRBV6-1
CASKGQVAEELFF
TGTGCCAGCAAAGGACAGGTCGCAGAGGAACTGTTTTTT
>TRBJ2-3|NA|NA|TRBV6-1
CASSEQQGGGADAQYF
TGTGCCAGCAGTGAACAGCAGGGAGGGGGCGCAGATGCGCAGTATTTT
>TRBJ2-7|few|TRBD1|TRBV6-5
CASSYAATGGEQYF
TGTGCCAGCAGTTACGCAGCGACAGGGGGCGAGCAGTACTTC
>TRBJ1-1|NA|NA|TRBV2
CASIGTPEAFF
TGTGCCAGCATCGGAACTCCTGAAGCTTTCTTT
>TRBJ1-2|few|NA|TRBV19
CASSISRTAKGRYGYTF
TGTGCCAGTAGTATATCCCGGACAGCGAAAGGGCGCTATGGCTACACCTTC
>TRBJ2-1|NA|TRBD1|TRBV5-6
CASSLDRGNEQFF
TGTGCCAGCAGCTTGGACAGGGGGAATGAGCAGTTCTTC
>TRBJ1-5|NA|NA|TRBV2
CASSEGGRDWQPQHF
TGTGCCAGCAGTGAAGGCGGGAGGGATTGGCAGCCCCAGCATTTT
>TRBJ1-1|many|NA|TRBV2
CASDGGTLNTEAFF
TGTGCCAGCGACGGAGGGACACTAAACACTGAAGCTTTCTTT
>TRBJ2-1|NA|TRBD2|TRBV29-1
CSVEGLAGVYNEQFF
TGCAGCGTTGAGGGACTAGCGGGAGTGTACAATGAGCAGTTCTTC
>TRBJ1-1|NA|NA|TRBV11-2
CASSSAMNTEAFF
TGTGCCAGCAGCTCTGCTATGAACACTGAAGCTTTCTTT
>TRBJ2-2|NA|TRBD2|TRBV2
CASSREGRGTGELFF
TGTGCCAGCAGTCGCGAGGGGAGGGGCACCGGGGAGCTGTTTTTT
>TRBJ1-3|NA|TRBD1|TRBV6-6
CASSYSTGGGNTIYF
TGTGCCAGCAGTTACTCGACAGGGGGAGGAAACACCATATATTTT
>TRBJ2-1|NA|TRBD1|TRBV5-1
CASSGTGQMTYNEQFF
TGCGCCAGCAGCGGAACGGGACAGATGACCTACAATGAGCAGTTCTTC
>TRBJ1-5|NA|NA|TRBV4-1
CASSQGRSGWPQHF
TGCGCCAGCAGCCAAGGCCGGAGTGGTTGGCCCCAGCATTTT
>TRBJ2-5|NA|TRBD1|TRBV18
CASSPTTGEETQYF
TGTGCCAGCTCACCAACGACAGGGGAAGAGACCCAGTACTTC
>TRBJ2-3|NA|NA|TRBV19
CASSMTGGGPDTQYF
TGTGCCAGTAGTATGACTGGGGGGGGCCCAGATACGCAGTATTTT
>TRBJ2-5|once|TRBD2|TRBV11-2
CASSLGLADKETQYF
TGTGCCAGCAGCTTAGGGCTAGCGGACAAAGAGACCCAGTACTTC
>TRBJ1-3|NA|NA|TRBV7-9
CASSGTRTTIYF
TGTGCCAGCAGCGGGACTAGAACCACCATATATTTT
>TRBJ2-1|NA|NA|TRBV5-1
CASSSPSSYNEQFF
TGCGCCAGCAGCTCCCCAAGCTCCTACAATGAGCAGTTCTTC